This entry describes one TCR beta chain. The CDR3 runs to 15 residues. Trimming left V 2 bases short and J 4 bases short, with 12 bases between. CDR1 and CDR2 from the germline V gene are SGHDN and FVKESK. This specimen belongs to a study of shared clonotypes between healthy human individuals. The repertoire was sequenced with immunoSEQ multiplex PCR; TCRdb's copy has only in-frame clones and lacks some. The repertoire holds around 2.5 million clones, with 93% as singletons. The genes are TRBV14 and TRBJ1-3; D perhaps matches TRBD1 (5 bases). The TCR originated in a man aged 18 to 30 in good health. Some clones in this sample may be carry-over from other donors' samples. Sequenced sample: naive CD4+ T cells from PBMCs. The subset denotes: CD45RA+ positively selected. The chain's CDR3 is CASSQLGASGNTIYF. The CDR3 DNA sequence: TGTGCCAGCAGCCAACTCGGGGCGAGCGGAAACACCATATATTTT.